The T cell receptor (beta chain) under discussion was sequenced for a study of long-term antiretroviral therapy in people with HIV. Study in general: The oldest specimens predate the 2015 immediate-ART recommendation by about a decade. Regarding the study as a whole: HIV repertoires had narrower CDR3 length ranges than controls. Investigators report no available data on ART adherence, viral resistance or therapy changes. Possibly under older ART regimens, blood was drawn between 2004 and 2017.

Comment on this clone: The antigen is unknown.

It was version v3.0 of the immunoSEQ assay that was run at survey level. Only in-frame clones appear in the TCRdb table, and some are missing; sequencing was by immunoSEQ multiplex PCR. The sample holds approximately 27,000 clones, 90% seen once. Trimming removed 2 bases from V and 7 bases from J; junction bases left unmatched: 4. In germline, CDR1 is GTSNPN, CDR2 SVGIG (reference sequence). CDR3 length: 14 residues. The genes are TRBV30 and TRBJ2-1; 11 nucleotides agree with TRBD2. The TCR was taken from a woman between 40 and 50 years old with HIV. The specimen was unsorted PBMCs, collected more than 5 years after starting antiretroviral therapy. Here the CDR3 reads CAWSLAGGINEQFF. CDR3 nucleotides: TGTGCCTGGAGTTTAGCGGGGGGGATTAATGAGCAGTTCTTC.